This TCR beta chain appears in the sequencing data of a study of blood T cell repertoires in COVID-19. Study overall: The United States, Italy and Spain supplied acute and convalescent COVID-19 samples.

In the original analysis: Reference gene primer amplification gave nucleated cell count estimates. Clones were read by immunoSEQ multiplex PCR, and TCRdb kept only the in-frame ones, dropping some. V, J and clone size were drawn from that table, and D and trimming were deduced from the DNA. The profile shows tens of thousands of clones, 65% to 90% of them singletons. This clone was found a few times. The sample comprised peripheral blood. This sequence originates from a man older than 75 with acute or convalescent COVID-19.

CDR3 DNA sequence: TGTGCCAGCAGTGTTGCCGGGACAGGGGGCGAGACCCAGTACTTC. Amino acid sequence: CASSVAGTGGETQYF. V and J are TRBV25-1 and TRBJ2-5, with TRBD1 identical over 12 bases. The CDR3 consists of 15 residues. Germline assignment: CDR1 MGHDK and CDR2 SYGVNS. V was pared by 4 bases and J by 5 bases, with 5 bases of the junction left unmatched.